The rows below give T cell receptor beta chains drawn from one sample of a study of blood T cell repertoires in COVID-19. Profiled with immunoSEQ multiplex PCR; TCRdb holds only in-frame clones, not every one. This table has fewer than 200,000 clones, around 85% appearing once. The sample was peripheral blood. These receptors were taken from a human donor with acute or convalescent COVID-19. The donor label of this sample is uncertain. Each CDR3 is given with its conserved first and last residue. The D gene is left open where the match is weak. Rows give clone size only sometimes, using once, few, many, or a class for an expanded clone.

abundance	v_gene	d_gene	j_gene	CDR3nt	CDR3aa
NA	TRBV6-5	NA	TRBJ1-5	TGTGCCAGCAGTTACGAACAGGGTCGGCCCCAGCATTTT	CASSYEQGRPQHF
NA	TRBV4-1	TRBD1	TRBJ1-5	TGCGCCAGCAGCACAGGGGTTAATCAGCCCCAGCATTTT	CASSTGVNQPQHF
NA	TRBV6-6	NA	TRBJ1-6	TGTGCCAGCATCCACAGGCCTCTCGCCTTGCTCCTCCACTTT	CASIHRPLALLLHF
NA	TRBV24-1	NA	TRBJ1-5	TGTGCCACCAGTGATTTGGGCCACGGGCAGCCCCAGCATTTT	CATSDLGHGQPQHF
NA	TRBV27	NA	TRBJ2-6	TGTGCCAGCAGTTTACTAGGTCCCCAACGTCCTGGGGCCAACGTCCTGACTTTC	CASSLLGPQRPGANVLTF
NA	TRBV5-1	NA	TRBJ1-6	TGCGCCAGTAAGACAGCCCCGAGCTCCTATAATTCACCCCTCCACTTT	CASKTAPSSYNSPLHF
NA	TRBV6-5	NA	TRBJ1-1	TGTGCCAGCAGTCCGACACGGCCCAACACTGAAGCTTTCTTT	CASSPTRPNTEAFF
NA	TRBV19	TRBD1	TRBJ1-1	TGTGCCAGTAGTATAGACGGACAGGGGACTGAAGCTTTCTTT	CASSIDGQGTEAFF
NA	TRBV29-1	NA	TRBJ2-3	TGCAGCGTTGGTGTTAGAGATACGCAGTATTTT	CSVGVRDTQYF
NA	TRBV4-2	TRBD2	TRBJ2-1	TGTGCCAGCAGCCAAGGCGGGACTAGCGTAAACAATGAGCAGTTCTTC	CASSQGGTSVNNEQFF
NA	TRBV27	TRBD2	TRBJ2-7	TGTGCCAGCAGGGACCGGGACTATCGAGGGGAGCAGTACTTC	CASRDRDYRGEQYF
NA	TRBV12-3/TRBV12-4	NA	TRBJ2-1	TGTGCCAGCAGTCCGACAGGTCACACTGAGCAGTTCTTC	CASSPTGHTEQFF
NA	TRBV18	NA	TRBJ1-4	TGTGCCAGCTCACCACCGTTTCAGACTAATGAAAAACTGTTTTTT	CASSPPFQTNEKLFF
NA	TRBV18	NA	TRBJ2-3	TGTGCCAGCTCACCGGGGGGGCTTGGCACAGATACGCAGTATTTT	CASSPGGLGTDTQYF
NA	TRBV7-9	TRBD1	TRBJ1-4	TGTGCCAGCAGCTTTTATCTCGACAGGGGTAGGGAAAAACTGTTTTTT	CASSFYLDRGREKLFF
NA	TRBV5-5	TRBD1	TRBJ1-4	TGTGCCAGCAGCCCTGGACAGGTTGCTAATGAAAAACTGTTTTTT	CASSPGQVANEKLFF
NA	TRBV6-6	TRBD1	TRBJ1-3	TGTGCCAGCAGAGAGACAGGGTCTGGAAACACCATATATTTT	CASRETGSGNTIYF
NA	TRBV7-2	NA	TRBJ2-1	TGTGCCAGCAGCTCTCGGGGGAGCTCCTACAATGAGCAGTTCTTC	CASSSRGSSYNEQFF
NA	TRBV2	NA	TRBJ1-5	TGTGCCAGCAGTGAATGGGAGAGGTGGAATCAGCCCCAGCATTTT	CASSEWERWNQPQHF
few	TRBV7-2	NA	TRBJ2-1	TGTGCCAGCAGCTTAGGACAGTTCAATGAGCAGTTCTTC	CASSLGQFNEQFF
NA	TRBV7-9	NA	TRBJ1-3	TGTGCCAGCAGCTTAGAGACAGTGAAGAGCTCTGGAAACACCATATATTTT	CASSLETVKSSGNTIYF
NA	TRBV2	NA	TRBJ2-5	TGTGCCAGCAGACGGCAGGGTATTGGGGAGACCCAGTACTTC	CASRRQGIGETQYF
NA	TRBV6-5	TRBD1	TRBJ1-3	TGTGCCAGCAGTTACGACAGGGGGCCTGGAAACACCATATATTTT	CASSYDRGPGNTIYF
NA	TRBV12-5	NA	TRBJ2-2	TGTGCTAGTGGCCCCCGGTTTAGGGGCACCGGGGAGCTGTTTTTT	CASGPRFRGTGELFF
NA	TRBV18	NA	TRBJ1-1	TGTGCCAGCTCACCAACCATAGGGAGCGAGAACACTGAAGCTTTCTTT	CASSPTIGSENTEAFF
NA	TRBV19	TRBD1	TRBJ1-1	TGTGCCAGTAGTAGAAGACAGGGGGCGAAAATGTCTGAAGCTTTCTTT	CASSRRQGAKMSEAFF
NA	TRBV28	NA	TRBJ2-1	TGTGCCAGCAGTCCCGGGGACAACCGGGTGAATGAGCAGTTCTTC	CASSPGDNRVNEQFF
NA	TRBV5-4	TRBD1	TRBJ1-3	TGTGCCAGCAGCCTGGACAGGTCGCCTGGAAACACCATATATTTT	CASSLDRSPGNTIYF
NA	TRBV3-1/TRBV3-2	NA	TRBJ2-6	TGTGCCAGCAGCCGGTCGATGACAGGTTCTATCGGGGCCAACGTCCTGACTTTC	CASSRSMTGSIGANVLTF
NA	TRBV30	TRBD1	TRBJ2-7	TGTGCCTGGAGTACGACAGGGCGCGGGCCCTACGAGCAGTACTTC	CAWSTTGRGPYEQYF
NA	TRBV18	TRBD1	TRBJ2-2	TGTGCCAGCTCACAGAGGACAGGGGGCAACACCGGGGAGCTGTTTTTT	CASSQRTGGNTGELFF
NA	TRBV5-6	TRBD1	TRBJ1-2	TGTGCCAGCAGCCTACAGGGGGATGGTGGCTACACCTTC	CASSLQGDGGYTF
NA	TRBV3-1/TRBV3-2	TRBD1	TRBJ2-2	TGTGCCAGCAGCCAAGTTGGACAGGGGGTCAACACCGGGGAGCTGTTTTTT	CASSQVGQGVNTGELFF